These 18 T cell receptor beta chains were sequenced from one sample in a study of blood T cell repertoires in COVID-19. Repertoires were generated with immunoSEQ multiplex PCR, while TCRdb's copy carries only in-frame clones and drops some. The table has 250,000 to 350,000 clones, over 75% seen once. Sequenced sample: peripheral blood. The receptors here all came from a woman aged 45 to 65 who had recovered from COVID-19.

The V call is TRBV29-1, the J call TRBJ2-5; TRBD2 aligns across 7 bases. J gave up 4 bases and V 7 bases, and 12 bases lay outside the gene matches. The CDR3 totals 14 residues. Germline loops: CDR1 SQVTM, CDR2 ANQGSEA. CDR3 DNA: TGCAGCGCTGCTGCGGGGGTCTGGGGAGAGACCCAGTACTTC. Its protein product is CSAAAGVWGETQYF.

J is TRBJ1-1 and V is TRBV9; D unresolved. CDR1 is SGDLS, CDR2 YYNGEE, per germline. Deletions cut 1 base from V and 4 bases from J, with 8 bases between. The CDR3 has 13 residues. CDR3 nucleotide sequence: TGTGCCAGCAGCGTATTTGGCGGCACTGAAGCTTTCTTT. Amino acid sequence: CASSVFGGTEAFF.

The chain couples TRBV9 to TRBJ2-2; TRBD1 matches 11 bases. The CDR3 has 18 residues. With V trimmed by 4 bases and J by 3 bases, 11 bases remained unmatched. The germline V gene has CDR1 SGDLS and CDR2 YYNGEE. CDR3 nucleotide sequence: TGTGCCAGCAGCCCGCGTCCCGGGACAGGGGGAGACACCGGGGAGCTGTTTTTT. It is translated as CASSPRPGTGGDTGELFF. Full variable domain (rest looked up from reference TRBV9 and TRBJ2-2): DSGVTQTPKHLITATGQRVTLRCSPRSGDLSVYWYQQSLDQGLQFLIQYYNGEERAKGNILERFSAQQFPDLHSELNLSSLELGDSALYFCASSPRPGTGGDTGELFFGEGSRLTVL.

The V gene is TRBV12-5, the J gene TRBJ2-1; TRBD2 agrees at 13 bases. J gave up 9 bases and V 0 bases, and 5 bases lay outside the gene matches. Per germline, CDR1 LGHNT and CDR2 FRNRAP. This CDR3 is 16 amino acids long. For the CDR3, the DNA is TGTGCTAGTGGTTTGGTACTAGCGGGAGGGCTTGGTGAGCAGTTCTTC. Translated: CASGLVLAGGLGEQFF. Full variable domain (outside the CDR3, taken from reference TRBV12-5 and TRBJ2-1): DARVTQTPRHKVTEMGQEVTMRCQPILGHNTVFWYRQTMMQGLELLAYFRNRAPLDDSGMPKDRFSAEMPDATLATLKIQPSEPRDSAVYFCASGLVLAGGLGEQFFGPGTRLTVL.

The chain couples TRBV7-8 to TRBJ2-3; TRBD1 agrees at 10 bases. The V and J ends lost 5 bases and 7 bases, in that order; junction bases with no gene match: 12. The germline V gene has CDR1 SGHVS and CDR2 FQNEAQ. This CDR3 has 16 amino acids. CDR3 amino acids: CASSDRDRGPGNTQYF. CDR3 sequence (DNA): TGTGCCAGCAGCGACCGGGACAGGGGACCGGGAAATACGCAGTATTTT.

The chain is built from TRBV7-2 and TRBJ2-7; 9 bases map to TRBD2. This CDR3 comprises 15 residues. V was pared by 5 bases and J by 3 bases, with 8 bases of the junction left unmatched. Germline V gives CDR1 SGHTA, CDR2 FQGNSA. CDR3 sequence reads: CASSVNSGGRYEQYF. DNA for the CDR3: TGTGCCAGCAGCGTGAATAGCGGGGGTCGCTACGAGCAGTACTTC. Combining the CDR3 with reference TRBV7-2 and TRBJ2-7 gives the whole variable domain GAGVSQSPSNKVTEKGKDVELRCDPISGHTALYWYRQSLGQGLEFLIYFQGNSAPDKSGLPSDRFSAERTGGSVSTLTIQRTQQEDSAVYLCASSVNSGGRYEQYFGPGTRLTVT.

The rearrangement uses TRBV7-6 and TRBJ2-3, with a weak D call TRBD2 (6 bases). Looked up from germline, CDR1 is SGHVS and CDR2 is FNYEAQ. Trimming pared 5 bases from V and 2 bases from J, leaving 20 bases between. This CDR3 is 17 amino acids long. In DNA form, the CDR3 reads TGTGCCAGCAGCCCCGTGGTCCTAGCGCGTAACACAGATACGCAGTATTTT. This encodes CASSPVVLARNTDTQYF. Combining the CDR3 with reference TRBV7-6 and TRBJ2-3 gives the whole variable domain GAGVSQSPRYKVTKRGQDVALRCDPISGHVSLYWYRQALGQGPEFLTYFNYEAQQDKSGLPNDRFSAERPEGSISTLTIQRTEQRDSAMYRCASSPVVLARNTDTQYFGPGTRLTVL.

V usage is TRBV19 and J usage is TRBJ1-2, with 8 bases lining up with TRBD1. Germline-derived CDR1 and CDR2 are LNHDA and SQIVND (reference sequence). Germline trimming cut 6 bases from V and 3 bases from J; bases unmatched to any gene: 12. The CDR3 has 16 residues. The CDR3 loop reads CASSRTTTGAYYGYTF. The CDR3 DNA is TGTGCCAGTAGCCGTACGACGACAGGGGCGTACTATGGCTACACCTTC.

The CDR3 loop reads CASSLVASYNEQFF. CDR3 in DNA: TGTGCCAGCAGCTTAGTAGCCTCCTACAATGAGCAGTTCTTC. The chain uses TRBV7-9 and TRBJ2-1; no clear D. The CDR3 sequence is 14 residues long. Per the germline V gene, CDR1 is SEHNR and CDR2 is FQNEAQ (reference sequence). V was pared by 1 base and J by 0 bases, with 4 bases between.

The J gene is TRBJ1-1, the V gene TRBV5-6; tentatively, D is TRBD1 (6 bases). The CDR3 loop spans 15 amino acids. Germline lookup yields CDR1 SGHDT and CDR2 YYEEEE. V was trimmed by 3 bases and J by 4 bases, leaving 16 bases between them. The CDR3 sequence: CASSSYREKSTEAFF. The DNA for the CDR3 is TGTGCCAGCAGCTCGTACAGGGAGAAGTCCACTGAAGCTTTCTTT. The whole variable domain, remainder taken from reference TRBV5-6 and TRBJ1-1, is DAGVTQSPTHLIKTRGQQVTLRCSPKSGHDTVSWYQQALGQGPQFIFQYYEEEERQRGNFPDRFSGHQFPNYSSELNVNALLLGDSALYLCASSSYREKSTEAFFGQGTRLTVV.

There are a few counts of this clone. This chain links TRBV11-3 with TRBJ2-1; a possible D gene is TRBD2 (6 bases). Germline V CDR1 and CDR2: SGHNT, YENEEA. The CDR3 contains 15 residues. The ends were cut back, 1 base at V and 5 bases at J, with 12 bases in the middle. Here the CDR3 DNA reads TGTGCCAGCAGCTTAGGTGGGGCGGGAAACAATGAGCAGTTCTTC. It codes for CASSLGGAGNNEQFF.

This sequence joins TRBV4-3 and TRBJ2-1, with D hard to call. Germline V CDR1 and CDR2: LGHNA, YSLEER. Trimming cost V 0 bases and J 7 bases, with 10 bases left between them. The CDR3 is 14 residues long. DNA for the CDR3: TGCGCCAGCAGCCAAGACGCCATCGGGAATGAGCAGTTCTTC. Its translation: CASSQDAIGNEQFF.

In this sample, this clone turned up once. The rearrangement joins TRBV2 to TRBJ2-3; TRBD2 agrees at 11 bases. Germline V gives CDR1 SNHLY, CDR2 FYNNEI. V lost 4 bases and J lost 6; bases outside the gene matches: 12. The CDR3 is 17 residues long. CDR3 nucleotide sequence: TGTGCCAGCAGTGTTGAACTAGCGGGAGCCCTCCTGGATACGCAGTATTTT. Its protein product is CASSVELAGALLDTQYF. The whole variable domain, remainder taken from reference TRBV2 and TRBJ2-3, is EPEVTQTPSHQVTQMGQEVILRCVPISNHLYFYWYRQILGQKVEFLVSFYNNEISEKSEIFDDQFSVERPDGSNFTLKIRSTKLEDSAMYFCASSVELAGALLDTQYFGPGTRLTVL.

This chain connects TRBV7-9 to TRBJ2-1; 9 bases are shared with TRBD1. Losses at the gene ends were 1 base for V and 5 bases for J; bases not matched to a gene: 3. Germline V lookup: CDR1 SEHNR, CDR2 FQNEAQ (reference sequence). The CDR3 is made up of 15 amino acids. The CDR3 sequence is CASSLGDRVDNEQFF. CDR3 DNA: TGTGCCAGCAGCTTAGGGGACAGGGTCGACAATGAGCAGTTCTTC.

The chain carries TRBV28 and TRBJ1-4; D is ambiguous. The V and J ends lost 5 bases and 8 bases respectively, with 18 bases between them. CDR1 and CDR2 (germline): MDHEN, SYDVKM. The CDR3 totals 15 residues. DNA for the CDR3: TGTGCCAGCAGTGATAGCGGGTTCGGGCGGGAAAAACTGTTTTTT. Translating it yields CASSDSGFGREKLFF.

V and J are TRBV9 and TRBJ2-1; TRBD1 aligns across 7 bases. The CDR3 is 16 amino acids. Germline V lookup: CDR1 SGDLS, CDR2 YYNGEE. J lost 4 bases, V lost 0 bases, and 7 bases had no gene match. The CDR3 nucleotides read TGTGCCAGCAGCGTAGCTACCAGGGGGATGTACAATGAGCAGTTCTTC. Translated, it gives CASSVATRGMYNEQFF.

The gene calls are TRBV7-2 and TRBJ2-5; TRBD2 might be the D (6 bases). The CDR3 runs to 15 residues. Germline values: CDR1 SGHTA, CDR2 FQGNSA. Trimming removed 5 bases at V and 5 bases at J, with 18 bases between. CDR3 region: CASSPEGGGVETQYF. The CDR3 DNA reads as TGTGCCAGCAGCCCCGAGGGCGGCGGGGTGGAGACCCAGTACTTC.

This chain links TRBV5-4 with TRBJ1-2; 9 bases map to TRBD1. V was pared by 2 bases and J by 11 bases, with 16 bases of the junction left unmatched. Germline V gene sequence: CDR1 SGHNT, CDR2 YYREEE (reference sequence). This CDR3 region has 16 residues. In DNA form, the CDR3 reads TGTGCCAGCAGCTTTCCGGGACAGGGCGGATTAGTGTTTTACACCTTC. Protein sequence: CASSFPGQGGLVFYTF.